The source of this TCR beta chain is a study of regulatory T cells in long-lasting Graves disease. This clonotype was seen at least ten times. The CDR3 is made up of 15 amino acids. The germline V and J ends were trimmed by 10 bases and 6 bases, with 22 bases remaining between them. As to time point: newly diagnosed GD, antithyroid drugs for less than 3 months. Extracted PBMC RNA gave rise to the TCR library. Libraries of TCR beta came from iRepertoire HTBI primers plus Arm-PCR of CDR3 regions. TCRdb re-analysed the multiplex PCR reads in MiXCR, keeping a single row per CDR3 protein. The data hold over 500,000 distinct CDR3 sequences, with about 15% observed a single time. This sample was shared with a second study, whose subject was T cells in Graves' hyperthyroidism and ophthalmopathy. This second study notes: The definition of stable Graves' hyperthyroidism was no ophthalmopathy progression within 18 months. The patients, who ranged from 18 to 65 in age, presented with newly diagnosed hyperthyroidism lasting under 2 months. Investigators excluded patients with uncontrolled infection, other autoimmune disease, pregnancy or lactation.

Sequenced here: peripheral blood mononuclear cells (PBMCs), sampled at new diagnosis, from a patient treated with antithyroid drugs. The sequence was collected from a man aged 18 to 29 with Graves disease. The chain carries TRBV12-3 or TRBV12-4 and TRBJ1-5; D may be TRBD1 (6 bases). The DNA for the CDR3 is TGTGCCACCTCACGGGGGTACAGGGCCGCTCAGCCCCAGCATTTT. This encodes CATSRGYRAAQPQHF.